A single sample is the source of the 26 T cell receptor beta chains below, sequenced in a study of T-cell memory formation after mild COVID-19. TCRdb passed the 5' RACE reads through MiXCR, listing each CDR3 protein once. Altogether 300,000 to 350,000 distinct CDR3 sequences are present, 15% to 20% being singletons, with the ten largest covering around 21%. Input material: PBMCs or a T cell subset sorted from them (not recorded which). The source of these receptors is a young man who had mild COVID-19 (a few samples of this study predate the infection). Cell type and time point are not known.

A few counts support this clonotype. CDR3 bases: TGTGCCAGCAGCTGGGGGGCAGGTGAAGCTTTCTTT. It specifies CASSWGAGEAFF. The chain is built from TRBV7-2 and TRBJ1-1; a weak D match, TRBD1 (6 bases). This CDR3 comprises 12 residues. Trimming took 4 bases from V and 7 from J, leaving 10 bases between them. Germline lookup yields CDR1 SGHTA and CDR2 FQGNSA.

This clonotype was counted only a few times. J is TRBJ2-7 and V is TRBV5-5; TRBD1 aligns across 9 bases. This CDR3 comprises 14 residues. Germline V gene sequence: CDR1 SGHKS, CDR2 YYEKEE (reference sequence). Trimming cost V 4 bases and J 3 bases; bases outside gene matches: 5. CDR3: CASSAGQGIYEQYV. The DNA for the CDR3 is TGTGCCAGCAGCGCAGGACAGGGGATCTACGAGCAGTACGTC.

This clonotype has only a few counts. The chain's CDR3 is CSVEWAAGVGYEQYF. CDR3 DNA: TGCAGCGTTGAATGGGCAGCGGGGGTGGGCTACGAGCAGTACTTC. The chain uses TRBV29-1 and TRBJ2-7, with 8 bases matching TRBD2. Germline V gene lookup returns CDR1 SQVTM and CDR2 ANQGSEA. The ends lost 2 bases at V and 3 bases at J; junction bases unmatched: 9. The CDR3 runs 15 residues.

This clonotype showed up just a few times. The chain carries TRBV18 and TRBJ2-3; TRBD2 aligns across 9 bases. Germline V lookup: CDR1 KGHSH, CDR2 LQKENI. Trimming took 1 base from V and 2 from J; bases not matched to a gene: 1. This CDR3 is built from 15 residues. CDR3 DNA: TGTGCCAGCTCACCACTAGCGGGAGCCACAGATACGCAGTATTTT. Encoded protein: CASSPLAGATDTQYF.

CDR3 in DNA: TGTGCCAGCAGCCCTTCGAGCCCCGAGACCCAGTACTTC. It specifies CASSPSSPETQYF. V usage is TRBV12-3 or TRBV12-4 and J usage is TRBJ2-5; D remains ambiguous. V lost 6 bases, J lost 5 bases, and 13 bases lay in between. The CDR3 loop spans 13 amino acids.

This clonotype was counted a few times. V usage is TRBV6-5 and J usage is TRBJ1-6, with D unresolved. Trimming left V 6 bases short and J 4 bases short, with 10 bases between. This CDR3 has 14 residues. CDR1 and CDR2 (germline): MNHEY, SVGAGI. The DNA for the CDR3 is TGTGCCAGCAGGTCCCGAGAGTATAATTCACCCCTCCACTTT. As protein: CASRSREYNSPLHF.

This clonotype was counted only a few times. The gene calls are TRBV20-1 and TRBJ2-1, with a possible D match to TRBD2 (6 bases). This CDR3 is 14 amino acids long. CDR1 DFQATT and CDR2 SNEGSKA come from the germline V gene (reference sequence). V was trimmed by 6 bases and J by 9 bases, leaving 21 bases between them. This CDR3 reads CSAMDYQMSIEQFF. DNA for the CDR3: TGCAGTGCCATGGACTACCAAATGTCCATTGAGCAGTTCTTC.

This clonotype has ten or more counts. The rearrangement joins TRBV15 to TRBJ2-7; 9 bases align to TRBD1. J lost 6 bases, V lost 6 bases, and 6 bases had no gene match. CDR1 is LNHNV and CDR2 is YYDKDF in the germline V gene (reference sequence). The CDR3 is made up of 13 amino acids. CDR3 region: CATSSGTGPEQYF. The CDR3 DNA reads TGTGCCACCAGTTCCGGGACAGGGCCCGAGCAGTACTTC.

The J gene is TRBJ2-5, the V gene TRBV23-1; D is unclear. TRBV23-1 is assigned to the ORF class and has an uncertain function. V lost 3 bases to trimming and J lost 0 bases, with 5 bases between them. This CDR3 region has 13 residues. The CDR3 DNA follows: TGCGCCAGCAGTCATGGGGACCAAGAGACCCAGTACTTC. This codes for CASSHGDQETQYF.

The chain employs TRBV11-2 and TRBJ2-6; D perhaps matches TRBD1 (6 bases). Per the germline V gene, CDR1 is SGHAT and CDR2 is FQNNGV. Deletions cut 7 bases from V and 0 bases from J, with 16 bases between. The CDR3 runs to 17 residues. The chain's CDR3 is CASTVNRAPSGANVLTF. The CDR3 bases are TGTGCCAGCACCGTTAACAGGGCTCCCTCTGGGGCCAACGTCCTGACTTTC. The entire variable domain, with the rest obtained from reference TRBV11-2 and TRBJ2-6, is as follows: EAGVAQSPRYKIIEKRQSVAFWCNPISGHATLYWYQQILGQGPKLLIQFQNNGVVDDSQLPKDRFSAERLKGVDSTLKIQPAKLEDSAVYLCASTVNRAPSGANVLTFGAGSRLTVL.

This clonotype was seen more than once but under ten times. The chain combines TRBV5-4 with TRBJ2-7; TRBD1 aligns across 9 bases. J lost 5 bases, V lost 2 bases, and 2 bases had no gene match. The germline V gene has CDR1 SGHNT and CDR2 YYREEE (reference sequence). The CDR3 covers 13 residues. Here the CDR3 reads CASSFTGGNEQYV. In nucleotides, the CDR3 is TGTGCCAGCAGCTTTACAGGGGGCAACGAGCAGTACGTC.

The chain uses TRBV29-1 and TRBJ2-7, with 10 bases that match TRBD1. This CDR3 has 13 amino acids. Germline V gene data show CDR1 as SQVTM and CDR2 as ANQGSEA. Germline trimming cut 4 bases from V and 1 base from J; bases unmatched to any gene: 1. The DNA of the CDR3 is TGCAGCGTTGGACAGGGGGCTTCCTACGAGCAGTACTTC. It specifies CSVGQGASYEQYF.

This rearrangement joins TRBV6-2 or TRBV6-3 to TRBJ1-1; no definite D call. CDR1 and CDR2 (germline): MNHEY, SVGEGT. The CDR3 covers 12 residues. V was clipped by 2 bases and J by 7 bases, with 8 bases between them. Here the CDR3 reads CASSYGWVEAFF. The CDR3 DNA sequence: TGTGCCAGCAGTTACGGTTGGGTTGAAGCTTTCTTT.

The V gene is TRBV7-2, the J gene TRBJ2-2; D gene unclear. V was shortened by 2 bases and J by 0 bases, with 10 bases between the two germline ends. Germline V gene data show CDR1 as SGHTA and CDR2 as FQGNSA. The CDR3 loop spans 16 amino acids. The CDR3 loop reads CASSLSGPTNTGELFF. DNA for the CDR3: TGTGCCAGCAGCTTATCCGGACCTACGAACACCGGGGAGCTGTTTTTT.

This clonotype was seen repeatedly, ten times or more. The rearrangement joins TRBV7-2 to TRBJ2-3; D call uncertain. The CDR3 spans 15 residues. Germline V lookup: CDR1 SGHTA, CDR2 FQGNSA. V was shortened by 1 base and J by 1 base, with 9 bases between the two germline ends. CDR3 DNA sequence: TGTGCCAGCAGCTTAGTAGTGTTCGGCACAGATACGCAGTATTTT. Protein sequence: CASSLVVFGTDTQYF.

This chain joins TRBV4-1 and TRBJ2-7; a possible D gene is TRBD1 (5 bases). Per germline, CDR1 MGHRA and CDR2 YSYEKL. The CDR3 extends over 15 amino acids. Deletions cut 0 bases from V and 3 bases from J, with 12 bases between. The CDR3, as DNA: TGCGCCAGCAGCCAAGAAAGGGGCGATATCTACGAGCAGTACTTC. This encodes CASSQERGDIYEQYF.

In DNA form, the CDR3 reads TGTGCCAGCAGAGGCGTCCACGGTGACACAAATCTAGCTAACTATGGCTACACCTTC. It specifies CASRGVHGDTNLANYGYTF. The chain recombines TRBV12-3 or TRBV12-4 with TRBJ1-2; unclear D gene. V was shortened by 6 bases and J by 0 bases, with 26 bases between the two germline ends. This CDR3 has 19 residues.

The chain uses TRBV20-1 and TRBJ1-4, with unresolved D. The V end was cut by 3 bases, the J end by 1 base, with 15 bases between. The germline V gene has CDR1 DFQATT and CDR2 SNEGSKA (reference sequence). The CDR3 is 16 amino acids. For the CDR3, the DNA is TGCAGTGCTAGTAAAGGTATCGCAGGAACTAATGAAAAACTGTTTTTT. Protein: CSASKGIAGTNEKLFF.

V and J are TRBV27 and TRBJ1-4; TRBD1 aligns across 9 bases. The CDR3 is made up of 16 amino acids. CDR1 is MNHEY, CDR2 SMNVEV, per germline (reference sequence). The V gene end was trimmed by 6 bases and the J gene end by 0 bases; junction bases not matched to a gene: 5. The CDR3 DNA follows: TGTGCCAGCAGAATTACAGGGGGCGCAACTAATGAAAAACTGTTTTTT. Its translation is CASRITGGATNEKLFF.

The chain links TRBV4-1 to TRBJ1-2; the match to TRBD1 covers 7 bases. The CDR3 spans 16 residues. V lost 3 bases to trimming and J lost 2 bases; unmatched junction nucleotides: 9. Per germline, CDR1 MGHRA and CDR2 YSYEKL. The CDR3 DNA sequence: TGCGCCAGCAGCCAGGGTACAGGGGAGGACAACTATGGCTACACCTTC. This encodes CASSQGTGEDNYGYTF.

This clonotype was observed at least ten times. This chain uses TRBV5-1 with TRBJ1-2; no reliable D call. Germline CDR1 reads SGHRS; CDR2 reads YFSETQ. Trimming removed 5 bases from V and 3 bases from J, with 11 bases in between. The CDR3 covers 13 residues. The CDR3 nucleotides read TGCGCCAGCAGGCAGAATTATGACTATGGCTACACCTTC. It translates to CASRQNYDYGYTF.

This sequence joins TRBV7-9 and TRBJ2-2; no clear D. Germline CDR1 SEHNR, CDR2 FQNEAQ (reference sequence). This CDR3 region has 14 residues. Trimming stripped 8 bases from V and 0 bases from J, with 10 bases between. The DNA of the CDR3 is TGTGCCAGCGCAGGCCTAGCGAACACCGGGGAGCTGTTTTTT. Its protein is CASAGLANTGELFF.

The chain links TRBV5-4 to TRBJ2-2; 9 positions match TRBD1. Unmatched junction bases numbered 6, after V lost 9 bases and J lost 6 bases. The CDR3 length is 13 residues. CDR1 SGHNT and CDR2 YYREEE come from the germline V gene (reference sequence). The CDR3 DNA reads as TGTGCCATCGGGACAGGGATATCCGGGGAGCTGTTTTTT. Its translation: CAIGTGISGELFF.

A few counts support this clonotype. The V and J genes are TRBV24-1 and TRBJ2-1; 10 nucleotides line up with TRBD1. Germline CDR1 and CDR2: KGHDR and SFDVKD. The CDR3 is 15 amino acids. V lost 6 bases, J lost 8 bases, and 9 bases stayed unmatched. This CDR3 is CATSSETGGRDEQFF. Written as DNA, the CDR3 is TGTGCCACCAGTTCCGAGACAGGGGGCAGGGATGAGCAGTTCTTC.

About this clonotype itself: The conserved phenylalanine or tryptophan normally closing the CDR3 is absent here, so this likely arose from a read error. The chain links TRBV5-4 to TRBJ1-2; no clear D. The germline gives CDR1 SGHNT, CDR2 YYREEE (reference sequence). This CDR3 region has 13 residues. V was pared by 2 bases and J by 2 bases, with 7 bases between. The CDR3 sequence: CASSLHGNYGYTL. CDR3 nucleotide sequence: TGTGCCAGCAGCTTACACGGAAACTATGGCTACACCTTA.

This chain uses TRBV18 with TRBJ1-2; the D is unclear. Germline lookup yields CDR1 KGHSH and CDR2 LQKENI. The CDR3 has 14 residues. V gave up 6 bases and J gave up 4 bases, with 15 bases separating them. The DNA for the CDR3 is TGTGCCAGCTCGTCCGGCAGTCCCTTCTATGGCTACACCTTC. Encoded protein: CASSSGSPFYGYTF. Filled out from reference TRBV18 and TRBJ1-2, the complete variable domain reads NAGVMQNPRHLVRRRGQEARLRCSPMKGHSHVYWYRQLPEEGLKFMVYLQKENIIDESGMPKERFSAEFPKEGPSILRIQQVVRGDSAAYFCASSSGSPFYGYTFGSGTRLTVV.